The clone carrying this T cell receptor beta chain was counted many times. Its cognate antigen is unknown. Hyperthyroidism was newly diagnosed in patients aged 18 to 65 (duration under 2 months). PBMCs were sourced from approximately 9.3 ml fresh peripheral blood. Amplification yielded TCR beta CDR3 regions, with RNA transcripts as the source. The HTBI primer set drove a first-round RT-PCR of the TCR CDR3. Using its own MiXCR run on the multiplex PCR reads, TCRdb lists one record per CDR3 protein. The sample yields approximately 590,000 distinct CDR3 sequences, 15% to 19% seen once. The source of the sample is a study of T cells in Graves' hyperthyroidism and ophthalmopathy. As for the study in general: At the time of initial diagnosis and before any treatment, peripheral blood was collected. Overall study findings and caveats: Ophthalmopathy onset followed model prediction by a median approximately seven months.

The length of the CDR3 is 15 residues. The V gene's germline CDR1 is LGHDT and CDR2 YNNKEL (reference sequence). V gave up 2 bases and J gave up 5 bases, with 13 bases separating them. Sequenced sample: blood. The receptor's source is a woman aged 25-40 years with Graves' hyperthyroidism. This chain uses TRBV3-1 with TRBJ1-5; the D gene is possibly TRBD1 (5 bases). DNA of the CDR3: TGTGCCAGCAGCCAACAACCGGGGGGAGATCAGCCCCAGCATTTT. Protein product: CASSQQPGGDQPQHF.